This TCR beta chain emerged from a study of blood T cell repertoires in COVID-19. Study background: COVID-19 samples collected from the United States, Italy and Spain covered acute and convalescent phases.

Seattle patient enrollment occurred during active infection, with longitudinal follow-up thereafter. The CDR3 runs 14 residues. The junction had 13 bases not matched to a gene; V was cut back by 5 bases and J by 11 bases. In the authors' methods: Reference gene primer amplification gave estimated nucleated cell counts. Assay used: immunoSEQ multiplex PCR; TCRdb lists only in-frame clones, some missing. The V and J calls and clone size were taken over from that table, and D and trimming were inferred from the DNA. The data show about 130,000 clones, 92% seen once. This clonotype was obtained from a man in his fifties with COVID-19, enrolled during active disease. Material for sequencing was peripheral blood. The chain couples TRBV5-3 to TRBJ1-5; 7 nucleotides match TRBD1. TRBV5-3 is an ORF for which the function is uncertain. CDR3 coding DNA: TGTGCCAGAAGTTACCGGGACAGCGTGTGGGCCCAGCATTTT. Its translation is CARSYRDSVWAQHF.